This T cell receptor (beta chain) was captured in a study of Graves' ophthalmopathy and Graves' hyperthyroidism. The CDR3 covers 14 residues. The ends were cut back, 1 base at V and 2 bases at J, with 5 bases in the middle. Germline values: CDR1 SNHLY, CDR2 FYNNEI. Amplification of TCR beta CDR3 regions used RNA transcripts. RT-PCR was first run with HTBI primers, then multiplex PCR in a second round. TCRdb re-called the multiplex PCR reads with MiXCR, one entry per CDR3 protein. The repertoire holds hundreds of thousands of distinct CDR3 sequences, around 45% seen once, with 40% to 55% in the top ten. In donors with ophthalmopathy, activity was moderate-to-severe, with CAS ≥3, NOSPECS ≥4 and duration under 3 months.

What was sequenced was peripheral blood. The chain combines TRBV2 with TRBJ1-4; the D is unclear. This TCR derives from an adult man with Graves' ophthalmopathy. The chain's CDR3 is CASSEGGTNEKLFF. The CDR3 DNA is TGTGCCAGCAGTGAAGGTGGGACTAATGAAAAACTGTTTTTT.